This record covers a single TCR beta chain. What it binds is unknown. Of the isolated RNA, all was reverse transcribed, and so the sequenced material was expressed TCRB transcripts. TCRdb's copy holds only in-frame clones and misses some; the assay was immunoSEQ multiplex PCR. Found here are a few hundred thousand clones, about 9.3% of them singletons; the top ten hold around 0.031%. Every participating donor gave one draw, a heparinised blood sample averaging about 100 mL. Sorting based on CD45RO/CCR7/CD25/CD127/CD95/CD27 separated CD4+ naive, central memory, regulatory and stem cell-like memory cells. This specimen comes from a study of beta chain features in type 1 diabetes. From germline, CDR1 is SQVTM and CDR2 ANQGSEA. V was cut by 7 bases and J by 0 bases, with 12 bases left in between. The CDR3 loop spans 13 amino acids. Study results and caveats: Significant though moderate, a shortening of TCRB CDR3s appeared in all four CD4+ subsets of Type 1 diabetes patients.

The sequence was obtained from a woman aged 18-29 years in good health. Specimen: naive CD4+ T cells from blood. V usage is TRBV29-1 and J usage is TRBJ1-1, with D perhaps TRBD1 (5 bases). The DNA for the CDR3 is TGCAGCGGTATGACAGCCATGAACACTGAAGCTTTCTTT. It encodes CSGMTAMNTEAFF. The full variable domain, rest sourced from reference TRBV29-1 and TRBJ1-1, is SAVISQKPSRDICQRGTSLTIQCQVDSQVTMMFWYRQQPGQSLTLIATANQGSEATYESGFVIDKFPISRPNLTFSTLTVSNMSPEDSSIYLCSGMTAMNTEAFFGQGTRLTVV.